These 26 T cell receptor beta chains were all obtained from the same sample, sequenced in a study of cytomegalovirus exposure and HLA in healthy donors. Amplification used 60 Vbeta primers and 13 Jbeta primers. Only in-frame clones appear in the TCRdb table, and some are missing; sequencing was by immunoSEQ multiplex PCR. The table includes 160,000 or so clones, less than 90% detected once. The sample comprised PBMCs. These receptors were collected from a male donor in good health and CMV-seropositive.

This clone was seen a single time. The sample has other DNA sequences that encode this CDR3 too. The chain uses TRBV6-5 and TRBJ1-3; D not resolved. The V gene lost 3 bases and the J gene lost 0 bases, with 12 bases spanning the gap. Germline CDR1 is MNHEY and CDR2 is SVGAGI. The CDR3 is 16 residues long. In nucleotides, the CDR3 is TGTGCCAGCAGTTATTCGAGGGCAAGCTCTGGAAACACCATATATTTT. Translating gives CASSYSRASSGNTIYF.

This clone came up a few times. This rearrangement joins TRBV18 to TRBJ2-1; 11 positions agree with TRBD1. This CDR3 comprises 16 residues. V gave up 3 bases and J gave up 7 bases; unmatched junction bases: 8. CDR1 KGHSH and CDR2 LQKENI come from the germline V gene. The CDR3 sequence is CASSPLGGTGGNEQFF. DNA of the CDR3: TGTGCCAGCTCACCCCTTGGAGGGACAGGGGGGAATGAGCAGTTCTTC.

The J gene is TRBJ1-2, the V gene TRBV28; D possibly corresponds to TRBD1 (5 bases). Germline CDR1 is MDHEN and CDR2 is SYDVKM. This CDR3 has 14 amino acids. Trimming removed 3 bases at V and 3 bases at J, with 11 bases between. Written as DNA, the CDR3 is TGTGCCAGCAGTTTTAGAGGCAGGGACTATGGCTACACCTTC. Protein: CASSFRGRDYGYTF.

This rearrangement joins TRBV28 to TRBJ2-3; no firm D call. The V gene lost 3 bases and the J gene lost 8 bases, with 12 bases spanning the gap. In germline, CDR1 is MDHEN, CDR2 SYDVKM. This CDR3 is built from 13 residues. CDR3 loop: CASSLAAPGTQYF. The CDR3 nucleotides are TGTGCCAGCAGTTTGGCGGCTCCGGGTACGCAGTATTTT.

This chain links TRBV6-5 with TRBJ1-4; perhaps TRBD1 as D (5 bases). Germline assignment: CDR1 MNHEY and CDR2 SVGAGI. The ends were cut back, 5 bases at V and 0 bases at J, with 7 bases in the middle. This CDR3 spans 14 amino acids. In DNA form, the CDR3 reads TGTGCCAGCAGTCCGACAGCAACTAATGAAAAACTGTTTTTT. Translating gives CASSPTATNEKLFF.

Here the CDR3 reads CASSAGQGSAYNEQFF. CDR3 DNA sequence: TGCGCCAGCAGCGCCGGACAGGGGTCAGCCTACAATGAGCAGTTCTTC. The chain carries TRBV5-1 and TRBJ2-1; 9 bases map to TRBD1. After removal of 4 bases from V and 2 bases from J, the junction contained 7 bases not matched to a gene. CDR3 length: 16 amino acids. Germline lookup yields CDR1 SGHRS and CDR2 YFSETQ. Using reference TRBV5-1 and TRBJ2-1 for the parts outside the CDR3, the full variable domain is KAGVTQTPRYLIKTRGQQVTLSCSPISGHRSVSWYQQTPGQGLQFLFEYFSETQRNKGNFPGRFSGRQFSNSRSEMNVSTLELGDSALYLCASSAGQGSAYNEQFFGPGTRLTVL.

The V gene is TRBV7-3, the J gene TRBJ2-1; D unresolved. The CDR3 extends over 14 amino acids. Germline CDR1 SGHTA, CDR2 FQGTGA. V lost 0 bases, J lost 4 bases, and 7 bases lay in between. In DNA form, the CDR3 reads TGTGCCAGCAGCTTAACAACCCAGTACAATGAGCAGTTCTTC. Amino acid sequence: CASSLTTQYNEQFF.

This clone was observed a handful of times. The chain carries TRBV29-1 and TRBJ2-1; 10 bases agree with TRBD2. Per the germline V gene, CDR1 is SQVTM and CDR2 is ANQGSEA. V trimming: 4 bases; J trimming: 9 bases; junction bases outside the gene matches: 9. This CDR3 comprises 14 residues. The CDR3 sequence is CSVGGSSGSIEQFF. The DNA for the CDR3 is TGCAGCGTTGGGGGGTCTAGCGGGAGTATTGAGCAGTTCTTC.

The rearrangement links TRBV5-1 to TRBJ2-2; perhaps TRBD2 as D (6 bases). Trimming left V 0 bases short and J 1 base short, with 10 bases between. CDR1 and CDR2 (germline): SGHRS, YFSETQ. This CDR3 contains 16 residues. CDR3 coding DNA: TGCGCCAGCAGCTTGGACGCGGGATTGAACACCGGGGAGCTGTTTTTT. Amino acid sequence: CASSLDAGLNTGELFF.

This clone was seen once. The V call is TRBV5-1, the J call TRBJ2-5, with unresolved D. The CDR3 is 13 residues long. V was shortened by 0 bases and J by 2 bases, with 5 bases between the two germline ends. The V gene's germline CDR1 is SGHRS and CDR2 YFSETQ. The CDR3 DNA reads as TGCGCCAGCAGCTTGGACTCTCAAGAGACCCAGTACTTC. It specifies CASSLDSQETQYF.

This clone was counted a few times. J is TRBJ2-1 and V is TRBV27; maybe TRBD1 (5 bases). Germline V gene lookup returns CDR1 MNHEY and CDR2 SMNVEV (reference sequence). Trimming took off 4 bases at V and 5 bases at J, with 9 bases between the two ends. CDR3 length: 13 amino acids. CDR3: CASSYGADNEQFF. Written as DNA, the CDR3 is TGTGCCAGCAGTTATGGGGCAGACAATGAGCAGTTCTTC.

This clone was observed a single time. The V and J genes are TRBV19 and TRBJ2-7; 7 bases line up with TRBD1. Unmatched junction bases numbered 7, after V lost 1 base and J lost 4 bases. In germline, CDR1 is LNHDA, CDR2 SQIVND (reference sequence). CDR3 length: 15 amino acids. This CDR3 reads CASSIATGVEYEQYF. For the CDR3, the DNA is TGTGCCAGTAGTATAGCCACAGGGGTCGAGTACGAGCAGTACTTC.

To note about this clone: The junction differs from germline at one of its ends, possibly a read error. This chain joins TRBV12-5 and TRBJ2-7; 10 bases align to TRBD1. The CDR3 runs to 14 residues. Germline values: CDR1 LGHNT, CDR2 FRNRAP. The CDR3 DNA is TGTGCTAGTGGGCTGGACAGGGGGTACCCAGTCGACTCCTTC. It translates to CASGLDRGYPVDSF.

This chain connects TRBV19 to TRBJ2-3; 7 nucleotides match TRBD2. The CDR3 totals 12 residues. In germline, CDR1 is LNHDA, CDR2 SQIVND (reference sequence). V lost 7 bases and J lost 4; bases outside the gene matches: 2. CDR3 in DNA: TGTGCCAGTACCGCGGGAGCAGATACGCAGTATTTT. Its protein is CASTAGADTQYF.

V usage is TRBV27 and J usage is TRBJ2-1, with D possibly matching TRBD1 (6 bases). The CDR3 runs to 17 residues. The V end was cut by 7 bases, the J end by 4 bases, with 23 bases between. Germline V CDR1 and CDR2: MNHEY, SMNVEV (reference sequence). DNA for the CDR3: TGTGCCAGCAACGAAATGAATACCGGGACAACGTACAATGAGCAGTTCTTC. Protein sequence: CASNEMNTGTTYNEQFF.

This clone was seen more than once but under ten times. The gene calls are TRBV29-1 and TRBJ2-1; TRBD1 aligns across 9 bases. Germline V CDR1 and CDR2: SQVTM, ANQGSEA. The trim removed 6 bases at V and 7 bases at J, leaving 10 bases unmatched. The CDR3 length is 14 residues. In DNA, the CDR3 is TGCAGCGTGGGACAGGGAAGCTATCGGAATGAGCAGTTCTTC. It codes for CSVGQGSYRNEQFF.

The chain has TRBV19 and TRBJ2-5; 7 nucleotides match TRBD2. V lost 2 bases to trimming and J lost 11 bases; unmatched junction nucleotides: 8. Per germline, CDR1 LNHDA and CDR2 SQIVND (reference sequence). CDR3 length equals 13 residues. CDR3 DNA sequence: TGTGCCAGTAGTATATGGGGGGGTGGTGAGCAGTACTTC. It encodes CASSIWGGGEQYF.

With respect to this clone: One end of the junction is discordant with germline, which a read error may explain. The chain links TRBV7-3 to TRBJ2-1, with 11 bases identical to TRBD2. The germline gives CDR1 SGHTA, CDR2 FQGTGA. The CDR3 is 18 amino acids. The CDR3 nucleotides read TGTGCCGGCAGCTCTTACGTGCAGACTAGCGGGAAAGACAATGAGCAGTTCTTC. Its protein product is CAGSSYVQTSGKDNEQFF.

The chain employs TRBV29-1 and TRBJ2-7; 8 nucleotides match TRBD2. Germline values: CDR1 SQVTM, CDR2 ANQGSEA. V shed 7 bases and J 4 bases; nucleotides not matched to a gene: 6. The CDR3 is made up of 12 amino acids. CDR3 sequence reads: CSARGGRYEQYF. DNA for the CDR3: TGCAGCGCACGGGGGGGGCGGTACGAGCAGTACTTC.

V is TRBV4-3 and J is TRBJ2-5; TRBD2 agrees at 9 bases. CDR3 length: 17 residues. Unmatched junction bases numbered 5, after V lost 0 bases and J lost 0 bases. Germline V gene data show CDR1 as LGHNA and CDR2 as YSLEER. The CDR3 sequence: CASSQDAAGGYQETQYF. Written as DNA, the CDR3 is TGCGCCAGCAGCCAAGACGCAGCGGGAGGTTACCAAGAGACCCAGTACTTC.

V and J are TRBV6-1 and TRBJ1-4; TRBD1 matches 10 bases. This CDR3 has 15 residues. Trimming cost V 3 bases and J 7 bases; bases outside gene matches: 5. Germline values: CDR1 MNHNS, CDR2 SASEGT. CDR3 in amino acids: CASSEATGGFEKLFF. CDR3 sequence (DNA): TGTGCCAGCAGTGAGGCGACAGGGGGCTTTGAAAAACTGTTTTTT.

The CDR3 sequence: CSVLGGSGFNNEQFF. The CDR3 DNA is TGCAGCGTTCTAGGAGGGTCGGGTTTTAACAATGAGCAGTTCTTC. The V call is TRBV29-1, the J call TRBJ2-1; TRBD2 might be the D (6 bases). The germline gives CDR1 SQVTM, CDR2 ANQGSEA. The V and J ends lost 5 bases and 5 bases respectively, with 19 bases between them. This CDR3 is built from 15 residues.

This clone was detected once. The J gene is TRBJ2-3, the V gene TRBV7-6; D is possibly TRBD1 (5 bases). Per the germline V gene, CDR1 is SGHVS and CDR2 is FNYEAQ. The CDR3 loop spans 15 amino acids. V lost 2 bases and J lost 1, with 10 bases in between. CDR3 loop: CASSLSLGGTDTQYF. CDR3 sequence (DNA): TGTGCCAGCAGCTTATCCCTAGGGGGCACAGATACGCAGTATTTT.

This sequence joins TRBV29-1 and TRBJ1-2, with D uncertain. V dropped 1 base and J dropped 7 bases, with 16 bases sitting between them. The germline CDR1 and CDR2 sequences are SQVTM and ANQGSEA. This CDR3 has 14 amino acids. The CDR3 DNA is TGCAGCGTTGAAGGGCTCCTCCGAGCGGGTGGCTACACCTTC. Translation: CSVEGLLRAGGYTF.

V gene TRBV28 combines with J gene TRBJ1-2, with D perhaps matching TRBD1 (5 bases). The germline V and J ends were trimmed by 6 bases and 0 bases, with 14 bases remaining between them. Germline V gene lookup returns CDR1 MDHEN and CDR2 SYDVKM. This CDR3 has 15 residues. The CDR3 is CASSHGGGSNYGYTF. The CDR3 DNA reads TGTGCCAGCAGCCACGGGGGGGGTTCTAACTATGGCTACACCTTC.

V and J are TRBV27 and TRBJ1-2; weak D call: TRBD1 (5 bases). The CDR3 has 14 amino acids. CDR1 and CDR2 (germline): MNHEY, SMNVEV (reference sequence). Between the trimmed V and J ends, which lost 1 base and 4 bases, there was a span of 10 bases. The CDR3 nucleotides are TGTGCCAGCAGTTTATACGGGGGGTCCTATGGCTACACCTTC. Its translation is CASSLYGGSYGYTF.